The T cell receptor (beta chain) described here comes from a study of CD8 T cells in ankylosing spondylitis. Study results and caveats: Prior work had noted some motif variants in reactive arthritis blood and synovial fluid.

The germline gives CDR1 SEHNR, CDR2 FQNEAQ (reference sequence). There are 14 residues in the CDR3. V was pared by 5 bases and J by 9 bases, with 14 bases between. Comment on this clonotype: Its target is unknown.

In TCRdb, the 5' RACE reads were re-called with MiXCR into one record per CDR3 protein. The sample includes just over 300,000 distinct CDR3 sequences, less than 25% of them seen just once. This receptor was taken from a female donor with ankylosing spondylitis or in good health (not recorded which). The chain employs TRBV7-9 and TRBJ2-6; D unclear. The specimen sequenced was blood, either unsorted or a sorted T cell fraction (not recorded which). Here the CDR3 reads CASSPGLGCNVLTF. As DNA, the CDR3 is TGTGCCAGCAGCCCTGGGCTCGGCTGCAACGTCCTGACTTTC. The variable domain in full, with the rest retrieved from reference TRBV7-9 and TRBJ2-6, is DTGVSQNPRHKITKRGQNVTFRCDPISEHNRLYWYRQTLGQGPEFLTYFQNEAQLEKSRLLSDRFSAERPKGSFSTLEIQRTEQGDSAMYLCASSPGLGCNVLTFGAGSRLTVL.